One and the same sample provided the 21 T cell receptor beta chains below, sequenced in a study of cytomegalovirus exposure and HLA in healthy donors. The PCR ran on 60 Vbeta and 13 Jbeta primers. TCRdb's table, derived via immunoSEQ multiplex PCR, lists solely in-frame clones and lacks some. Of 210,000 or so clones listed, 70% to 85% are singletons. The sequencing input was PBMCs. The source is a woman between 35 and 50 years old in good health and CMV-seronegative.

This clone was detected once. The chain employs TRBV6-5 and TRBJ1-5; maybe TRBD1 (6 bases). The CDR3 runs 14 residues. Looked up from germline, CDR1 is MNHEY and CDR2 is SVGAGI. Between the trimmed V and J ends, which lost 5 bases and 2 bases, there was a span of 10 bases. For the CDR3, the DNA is TGTGCCAGCAGTAGGACAGTGGGCAATCAGCCCCAGCATTTT. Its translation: CASSRTVGNQPQHF.

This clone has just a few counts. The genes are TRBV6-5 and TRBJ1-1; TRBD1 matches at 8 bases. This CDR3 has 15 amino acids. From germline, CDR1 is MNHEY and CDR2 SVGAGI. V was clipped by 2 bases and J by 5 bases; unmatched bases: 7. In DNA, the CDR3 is TGTGCCAGCAGTTACGGAAACAGGGGGAGGACTGAAGCTTTCTTT. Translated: CASSYGNRGRTEAFF.

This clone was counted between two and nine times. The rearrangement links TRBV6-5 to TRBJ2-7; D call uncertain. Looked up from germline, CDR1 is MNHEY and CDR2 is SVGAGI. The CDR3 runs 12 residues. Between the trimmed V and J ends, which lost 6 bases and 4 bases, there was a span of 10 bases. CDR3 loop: CASRSGTYEQYF. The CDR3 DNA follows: TGTGCCAGCAGGTCTGGTACATACGAGCAGTACTTC.

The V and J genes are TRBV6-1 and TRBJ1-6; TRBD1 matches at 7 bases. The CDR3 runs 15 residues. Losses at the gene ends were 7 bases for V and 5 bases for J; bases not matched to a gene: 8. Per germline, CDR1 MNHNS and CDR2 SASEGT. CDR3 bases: TGTGCCAGCAACACCGGGACAGCTCATAATTCACCCCTCCACTTT. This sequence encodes CASNTGTAHNSPLHF.

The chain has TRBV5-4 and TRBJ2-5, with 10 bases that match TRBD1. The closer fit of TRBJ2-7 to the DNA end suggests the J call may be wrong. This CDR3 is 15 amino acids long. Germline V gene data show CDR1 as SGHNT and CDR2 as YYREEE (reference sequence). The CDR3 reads CASSPRTGGPYEQYF. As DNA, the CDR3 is TGTGCCAGCAGCCCCCGGACAGGGGGTCCCTACGAGCAGTACTTC.

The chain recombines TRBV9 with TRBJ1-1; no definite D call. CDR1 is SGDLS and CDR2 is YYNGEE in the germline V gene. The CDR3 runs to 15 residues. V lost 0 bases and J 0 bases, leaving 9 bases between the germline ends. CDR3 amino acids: CASSVEPQVNTEAFF. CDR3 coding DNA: TGTGCCAGCAGCGTAGAGCCCCAGGTGAACACTGAAGCTTTCTTT.

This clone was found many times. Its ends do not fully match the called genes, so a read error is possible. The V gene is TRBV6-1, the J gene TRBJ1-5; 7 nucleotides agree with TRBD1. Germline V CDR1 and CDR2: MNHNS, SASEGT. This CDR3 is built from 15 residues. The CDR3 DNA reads TGTGCCAGCAGCGAAGCAGGGGGTCGCAATCAGCCCCAGCATTTT. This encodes CASSEAGGRNQPQHF.

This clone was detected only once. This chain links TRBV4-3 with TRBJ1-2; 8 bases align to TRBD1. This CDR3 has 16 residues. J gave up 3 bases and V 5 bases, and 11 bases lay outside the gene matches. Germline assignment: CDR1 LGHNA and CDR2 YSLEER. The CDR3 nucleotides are TGCGCCAGCAGCTCGGGGGCAGGGGGCTTCGACTATGGCTACACCTTC. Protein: CASSSGAGGFDYGYTF.

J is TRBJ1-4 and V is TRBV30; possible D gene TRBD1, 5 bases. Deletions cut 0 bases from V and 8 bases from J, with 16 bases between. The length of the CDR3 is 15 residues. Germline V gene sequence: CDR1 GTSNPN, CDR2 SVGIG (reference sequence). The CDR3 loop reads CAWSVRKGINEKLFF. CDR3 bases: TGTGCCTGGAGTGTACGAAAGGGGATTAACGAAAAACTGTTTTTT.

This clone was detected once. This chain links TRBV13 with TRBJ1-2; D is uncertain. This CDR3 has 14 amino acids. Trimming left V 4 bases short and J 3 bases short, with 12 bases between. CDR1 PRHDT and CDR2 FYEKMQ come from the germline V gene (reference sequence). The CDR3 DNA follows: TGTGCCAGCAGCTCCCCGGTGGGAGACTATGGCTACACCTTC. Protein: CASSSPVGDYGYTF.

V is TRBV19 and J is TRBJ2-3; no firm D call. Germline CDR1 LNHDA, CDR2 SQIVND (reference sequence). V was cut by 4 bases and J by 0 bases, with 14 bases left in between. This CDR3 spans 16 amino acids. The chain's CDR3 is CASSTLSGISTDTQYF. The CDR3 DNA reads TGTGCCAGTAGTACCCTGTCAGGAATTAGCACAGATACGCAGTATTTT.

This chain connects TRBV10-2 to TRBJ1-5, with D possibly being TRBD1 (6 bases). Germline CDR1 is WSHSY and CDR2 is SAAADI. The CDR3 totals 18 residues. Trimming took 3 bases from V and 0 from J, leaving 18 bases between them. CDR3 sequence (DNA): TGCGCCAGCAGTGAATTGAGGGGGAATCGCCGTAGCAATCAGCCCCAGCATTTT. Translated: CASSELRGNRRSNQPQHF.

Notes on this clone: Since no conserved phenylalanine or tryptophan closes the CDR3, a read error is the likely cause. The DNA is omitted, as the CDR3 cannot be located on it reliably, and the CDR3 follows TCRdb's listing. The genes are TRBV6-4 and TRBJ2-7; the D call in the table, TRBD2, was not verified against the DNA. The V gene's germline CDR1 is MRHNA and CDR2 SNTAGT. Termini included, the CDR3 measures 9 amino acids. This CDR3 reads CASSAPFSI.

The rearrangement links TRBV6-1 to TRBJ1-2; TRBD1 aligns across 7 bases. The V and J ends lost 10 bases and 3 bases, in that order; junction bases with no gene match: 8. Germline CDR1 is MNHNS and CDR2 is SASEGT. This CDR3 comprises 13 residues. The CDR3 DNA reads TGTGCCACCCAGCCCAGGGGGTACTATGGCTACACCTTC. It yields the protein CATQPRGYYGYTF.

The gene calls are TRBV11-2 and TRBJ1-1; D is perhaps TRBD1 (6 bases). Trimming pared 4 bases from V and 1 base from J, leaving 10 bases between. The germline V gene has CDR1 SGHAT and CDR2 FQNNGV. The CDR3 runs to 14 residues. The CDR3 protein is CASSSVDRNTEAFF. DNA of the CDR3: TGTGCCAGCAGCTCCGTGGACAGGAACACTGAAGCTTTCTTT.

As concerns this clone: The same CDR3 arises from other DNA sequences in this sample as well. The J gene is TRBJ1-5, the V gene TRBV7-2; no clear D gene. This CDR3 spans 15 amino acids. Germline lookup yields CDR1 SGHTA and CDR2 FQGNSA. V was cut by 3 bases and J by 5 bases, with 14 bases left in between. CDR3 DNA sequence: TGTGCCAGCAGCTTGTACGGGAGCCGCGATCAGCCCCAGCATTTT. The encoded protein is CASSLYGSRDQPQHF.

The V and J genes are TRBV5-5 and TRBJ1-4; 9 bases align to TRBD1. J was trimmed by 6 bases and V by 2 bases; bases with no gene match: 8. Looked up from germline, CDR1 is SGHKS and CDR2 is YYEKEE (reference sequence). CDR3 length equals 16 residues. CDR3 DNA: TGTGCCAGCAGCTTTTTACCGGGACAGGGAGATGAAAAACTGTTTTTT. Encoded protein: CASSFLPGQGDEKLFF.

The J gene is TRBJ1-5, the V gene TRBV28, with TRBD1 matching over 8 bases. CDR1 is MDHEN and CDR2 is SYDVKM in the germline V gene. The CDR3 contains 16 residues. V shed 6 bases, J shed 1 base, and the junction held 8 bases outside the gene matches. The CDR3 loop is CASRPGTGLSNQPQHF. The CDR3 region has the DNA TGTGCCAGCAGGCCCGGGACAGGCCTAAGCAATCAGCCCCAGCATTTT.

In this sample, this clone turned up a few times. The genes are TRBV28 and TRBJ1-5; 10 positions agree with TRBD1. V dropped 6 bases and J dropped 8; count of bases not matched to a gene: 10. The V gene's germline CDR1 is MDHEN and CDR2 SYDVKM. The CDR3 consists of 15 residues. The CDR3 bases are TGTGCCAGCAGCAGCTCGGGACAGGGGAGGGAGCCCCAGCATTTT. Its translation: CASSSSGQGREPQHF. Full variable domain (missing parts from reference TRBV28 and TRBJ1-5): DVKVTQSSRYLVKRTGEKVFLECVQDMDHENMFWYRQDPGLGLRLIYFSYDVKMKEKGDIPEGYSVSREKKERFSLILESASTNQTSMYLCASSSSGQGREPQHFGDGTRLSIL.

The CDR3 nucleotides read TGTGCCAGCAGCCCCAATCGAGGGGGTGTCGGCGTCCTGACTTTC. It codes for CASSPNRGGVGVLTF. The J gene is TRBJ2-6, the V gene TRBV7-3; possible D gene TRBD1, 6 bases. The CDR3 length is 15 residues. The V end lost 5 bases, the J end lost 12 bases, and 20 bases lay between the germline ends. The germline V gene has CDR1 SGHTA and CDR2 FQGTGA. Together with reference TRBV7-3 and TRBJ2-6, the CDR3 gives the full variable domain: GAGVSQTPSNKVTEKGKYVELRCDPISGHTALYWYRQSLGQGPEFLIYFQGTGAADDSGLPNDRFFAVRPEGSVSTLKIQRTERGDSAVYLCASSPNRGGVGVLTFGAGSRLTVL.

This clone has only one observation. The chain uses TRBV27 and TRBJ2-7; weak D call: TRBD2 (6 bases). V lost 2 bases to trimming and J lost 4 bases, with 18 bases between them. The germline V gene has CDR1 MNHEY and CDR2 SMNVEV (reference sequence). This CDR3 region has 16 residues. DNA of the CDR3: TGTGCCAGCAGTTTAGTTGGGACTCCGACTTCTTACGAGCAGTACTTC. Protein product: CASSLVGTPTSYEQYF.